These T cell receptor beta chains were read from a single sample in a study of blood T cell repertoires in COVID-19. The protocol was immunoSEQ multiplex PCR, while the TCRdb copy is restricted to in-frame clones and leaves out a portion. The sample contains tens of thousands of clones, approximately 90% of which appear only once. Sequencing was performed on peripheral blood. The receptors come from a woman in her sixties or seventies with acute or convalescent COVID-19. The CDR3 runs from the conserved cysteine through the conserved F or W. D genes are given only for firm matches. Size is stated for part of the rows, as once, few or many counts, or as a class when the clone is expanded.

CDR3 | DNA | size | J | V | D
CASSRGQQSSGANVLTF | TGTGCCAGTAGTAGGGGACAGCAGAGCTCTGGGGCCAACGTCCTGACTTTC | NA | TRBJ2-6 | TRBV19 | TRBD1
CSATLRTEAFF | TGCAGTGCTACCCTGAGAACTGAAGCTTTCTTT | NA | TRBJ1-1 | TRBV20-1 | NA
CASSFRESGANVLTF | TGTGCCAGCAGTTTCCGGGAGTCTGGGGCCAACGTCCTGACTTTC | NA | TRBJ2-6 | TRBV28 | NA
CASSLLRGKGETQYF | TGTGCCAGCAGCCTACTGCGGGGAAAGGGGGAGACCCAGTACTTC | NA | TRBJ2-5 | TRBV6-5 | NA
CASTKSGGAKYNEQFF | TGTGCCAGTACCAAGAGCGGGGGGGCGAAATACAATGAGCAGTTCTTC | once | TRBJ2-1 | TRBV19 | TRBD2
CASNPISDYGYTF | TGTGCCAGCAACCCGATCTCGGACTATGGCTACACCTTC | NA | TRBJ1-2 | TRBV6-6 | NA
CASSLKGAGTEAFF | TGTGCCAGCAGCTTAAAGGGCGCGGGAACTGAAGCTTTCTTT | NA | TRBJ1-1 | TRBV7-9 | NA
CASSQSAMPWQETQYF | TGCGCCAGCAGCCAAAGCGCTATGCCGTGGCAAGAGACCCAGTACTTC | NA | TRBJ2-5 | TRBV4-1 | NA
CASSVGTSGNHEQFF | TGTGCCAGCAGCGTAGGGACTAGCGGGAATCATGAGCAGTTCTTC | NA | TRBJ2-1 | TRBV9 | TRBD2
CASSLLVTGELFF | TGTGCCAGCAGCTTACTAGTCACCGGGGAGCTGTTTTTT | NA | TRBJ2-2 | TRBV2 | NA
CASSIAFPGLAGDFSYNEQFF | TGTGCCAGTAGTATAGCCTTCCCGGGACTAGCGGGAGATTTCTCCTACAATGAGCAGTTCTTC | NA | TRBJ2-1 | TRBV19 | TRBD2
CASSAGTGNTGELFF | TGTGCCAGCAGCGCCGGGACAGGGAACACCGGGGAGCTGTTTTTT | NA | TRBJ2-2 | TRBV9 | TRBD1
CASSGLNTEAFF | TGTGCCAGCAGCGGGCTTAACACTGAAGCTTTCTTT | NA | TRBJ1-1 | TRBV7-9 | NA
CASSLVQHYNEQFF | TGTGCCAGCAGCTTGGTACAGCACTACAATGAGCAGTTCTTC | NA | TRBJ2-1 | TRBV5-4 | NA
CATTRTGMNTEAFF | TGTGCCACCACCAGGACAGGGATGAACACTGAAGCTTTCTTT | NA | TRBJ1-1 | TRBV19 | TRBD1
CASSYGRDRVTDTQYF | TGTGCCAGCAGTTACGGCCGGGACAGGGTGACAGATACGCAGTATTTT | NA | TRBJ2-3 | TRBV6-6 | TRBD1
CASSLAPAGDEKLFF | TGTGCCAGCAGCTTGGCCCCGGCAGGGGATGAAAAACTGTTTTTT | NA | TRBJ1-4 | TRBV5-6 | NA
CASSETPGGYGYTF | TGTGCCAGTAGCGAGACACCAGGGGGCTATGGCTACACCTTC | NA | TRBJ1-2 | TRBV19 | TRBD1
CASTSPGQGTEAFF | TGTGCCAGTACCTCTCCGGGACAGGGGACTGAAGCTTTCTTT | NA | TRBJ1-1 | TRBV19 | TRBD1
CASSESGSGIPRGYTF | TGTGCCAGCAGTGAATCCGGGTCCGGGATCCCTAGGGGCTACACCTTC | NA | TRBJ1-2 | TRBV25-1 | NA
CASSLEVGGAFF | TGTGCCAGCAGCTTGGAGGTCGGGGGTGCTTTCTTT | few | TRBJ1-1 | TRBV5-4 | NA
CASSSGASGNTIYF | TGTGCCAGCAGTTCAGGGGCCTCTGGAAACACCATATATTTT | NA | TRBJ1-3 | TRBV6-5 | NA
CASSLFTGSYNEQFF | TGTGCCAGCAGCCTCTTTACGGGCTCCTACAATGAGCAGTTCTTC | NA | TRBJ2-1 | TRBV11-2 | NA
CAGRGLQWEKLFF | TGTGCCGGCAGGGGATTGCAATGGGAAAAACTGTTTTTT | NA | TRBJ1-4 | TRBV30 | NA
CASSLGAGERYNEQFF | TGTGCCAGCAGCTTAGGGGCAGGGGAGAGGTACAATGAGCAGTTCTTC | NA | TRBJ2-1 | TRBV7-2 | NA
CASSELGELFF | TGTGCCAGCAGTGAACTCGGGGAGCTGTTTTTT | NA | TRBJ2-2 | TRBV6-1 | NA